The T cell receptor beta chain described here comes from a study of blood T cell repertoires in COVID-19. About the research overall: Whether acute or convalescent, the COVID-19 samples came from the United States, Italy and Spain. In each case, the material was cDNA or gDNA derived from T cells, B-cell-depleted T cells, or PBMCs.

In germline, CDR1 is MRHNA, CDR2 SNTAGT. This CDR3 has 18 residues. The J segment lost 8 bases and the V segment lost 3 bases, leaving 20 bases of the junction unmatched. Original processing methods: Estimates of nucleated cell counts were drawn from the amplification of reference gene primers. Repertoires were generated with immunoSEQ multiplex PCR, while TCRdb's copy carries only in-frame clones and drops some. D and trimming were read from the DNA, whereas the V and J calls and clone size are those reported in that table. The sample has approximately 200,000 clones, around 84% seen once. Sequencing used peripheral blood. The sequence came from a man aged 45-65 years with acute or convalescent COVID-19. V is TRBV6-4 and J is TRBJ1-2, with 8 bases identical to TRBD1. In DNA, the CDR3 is TGTGCCAGCAGTGATACCTCCAGGGGGCGAGGCTTCTCTGGCGGCTACACCTTC. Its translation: CASSDTSRGRGFSGGYTF.